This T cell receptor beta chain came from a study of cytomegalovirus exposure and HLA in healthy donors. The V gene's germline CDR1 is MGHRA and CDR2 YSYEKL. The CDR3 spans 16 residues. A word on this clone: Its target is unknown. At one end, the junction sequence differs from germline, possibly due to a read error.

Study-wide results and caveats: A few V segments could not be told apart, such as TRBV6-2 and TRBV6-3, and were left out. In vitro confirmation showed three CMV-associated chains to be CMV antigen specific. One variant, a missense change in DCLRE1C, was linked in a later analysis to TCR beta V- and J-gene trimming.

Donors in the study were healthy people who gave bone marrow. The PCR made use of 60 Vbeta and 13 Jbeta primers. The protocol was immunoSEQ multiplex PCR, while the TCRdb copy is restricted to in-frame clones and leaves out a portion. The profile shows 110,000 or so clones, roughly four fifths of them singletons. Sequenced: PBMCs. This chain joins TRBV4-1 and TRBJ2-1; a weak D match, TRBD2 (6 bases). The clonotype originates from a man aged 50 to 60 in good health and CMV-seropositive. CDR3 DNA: TGCGCCAGCAGCCAAGAGGGCTCGGGGAGGAGCAATGGGCAGTTCTTC. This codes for CASSQEGSGRSNGQFF.